Sequencing of this T cell receptor beta chain was carried out in a study of tissue T cells after allogeneic stem cell transplantation. General study points: Within patients, tissue anatomy strongly shaped TCR repertoire composition. Shared clones across patients were few; motif clustering revealed tissue-specific shared signatures.

This sample's time point: mouse harvest day 14 after allogeneic transplant. Tail vein injection delivered 10^7 T-cell-depleted bone marrow cells and 10^6 splenic CD5+ T cells. Generated by immunoSEQ multiplex PCR, the TCRdb table keeps only in-frame clones and is missing some. The top ten hold about 3.6% of the sample, which has thousands of clones, 35% to 40% seen once. This clone is classed as medium-sized (0.01 to 0.1%). Antigen unknown. Gene labels here are mouse ones. Read coverage stops 1 residue before the CDR3 terminus; the germline J gene supplies the remainder. Trimming left V 3 bases short and J 1 base short, with 7 bases between. Germline loops: CDR1 SQVVS, CDR2 ANEGSEA. This CDR3 region has 13 residues.

The TCR originated in a female BALB/c mouse given C57BL/6 T cells with graft-versus-host disease after an allogeneic hematopoietic cell transplant. The chain has TRBV30 and TRBJ2-1; D unresolved. Sequencing was done on a sample of skin. Incomplete CDR3 DNA: TGTAGTTCTAGGGTGGACAACTATGCTGAGCAGTTC. Translation: CSSRVDNYAEQF. The entire CDR3 protein is CSSRVDNYAEQFF.